Presented here are 27 T cell receptor beta chains from one specimen sequenced in a study of IL-17A CD8 T cells in psoriatic arthritis synovium. Magnetically isolated CD3+ T cells were stimulated roughly 1.4 hours with PMA and ionomycin. Synovial fluid was aspirated from actively inflamed joints of psoriatic arthritis patients. Sequenced by immunoSEQ multiplex PCR; TCRdb stores in-frame clones only, minus some. The sample lists thousands of clones; approximately 68% were seen once. The sample comprised IFN-gamma+ CD8+ T cells from synovial fluid. Sample subset: IL-17A-IFNgamma+ memory CD8+ (Tc1) cells. Receptor source: a human donor with psoriatic arthritis.

The chain combines TRBV10-2 with TRBJ2-3; unclear D gene. Germline V gene lookup returns CDR1 WSHSY and CDR2 SAAADI. The CDR3 length is 14 residues. Trimming cost V 8 bases and J 5 bases, with 17 bases left between them. CDR3 sequence (DNA): TGCGCCAGCGACCCTGCCTGGCAGATAGATACGCAGTATTTT. Residues: CASDPAWQIDTQYF.

The chain employs TRBV11-1 and TRBJ2-1, with TRBD1 as a possible D gene (5 bases). V was clipped by 7 bases and J by 9 bases, with 10 bases between them. The CDR3 loop spans 11 amino acids. CDR1 is SGHAT and CDR2 is FQDESV in the germline V gene (reference sequence). The CDR3 protein is CASTAQGEQFF. The CDR3 DNA is TGTGCCAGCACCGCTCAGGGTGAGCAGTTCTTC.

This clone was detected a few times. The gene calls are TRBV19 and TRBJ2-5; no clear D. The CDR3 extends over 12 amino acids. V gave up 4 bases and J gave up 3 bases, with 6 bases separating them. Germline V gene data show CDR1 as LNHDA and CDR2 as SQIVND (reference sequence). The DNA of the CDR3 is TGTGCCAGTAGTAGTGAGGAAGAGACCCAGTACTTC. This translates into CASSSEEETQYF.

This chain joins TRBV7-2 and TRBJ2-7, with D hard to call. This CDR3 comprises 14 residues. Germline lookup yields CDR1 SGHTA and CDR2 FQGNSA. Trimming removed 2 bases from V and 0 bases from J, with 8 bases in between. In DNA, the CDR3 is TGTGCCAGCAGCTTAATCCCTAGCTCCTACGAGCAGTACGTC. It codes for CASSLIPSSYEQYV.

The J gene is TRBJ2-7, the V gene TRBV6-1; 7 bases are a match to TRBD1. Losses at the gene ends were 5 bases for V and 3 bases for J; bases not matched to a gene: 10. The CDR3 spans 15 residues. CDR1 and CDR2 from the germline V gene are MNHNS and SASEGT. This chain's CDR3 is CASSLTGSEYYEQYV. CDR3 nucleotides: TGTGCCAGCAGTCTGACAGGGAGTGAATACTACGAGCAGTACGTC.

The rearrangement uses TRBV4-3 and TRBJ1-4; 9 nucleotides match TRBD1. V shed 3 bases, J shed 7 bases, and the junction held 9 bases outside the gene matches. CDR1 and CDR2 from the germline V gene are LGHNA and YSLEER. CDR3 size: 16 residues. The DNA for the CDR3 is TGCGCCAGCAGCCAGACTAAGAGGACAGGGGTTGAAAAACTGTTTTTT. This codes for CASSQTKRTGVEKLFF.

The V and J genes are TRBV30 and TRBJ2-3, with 12 bases identical to TRBD2. Per germline, CDR1 GTSNPN and CDR2 SVGIG (reference sequence). The ends lost 0 bases at V and 4 bases at J; junction bases unmatched: 2. The CDR3 sequence is 15 residues long. For the CDR3, the DNA is TGTGCCTGGAGTGTACTAGCGGGAGGCCCAGATACGCAGTATTTT. Residues: CAWSVLAGGPDTQYF.

V is TRBV11-2 and J is TRBJ2-1; TRBD2 aligns across 9 bases. The germline V gene has CDR1 SGHAT and CDR2 FQNNGV. After removal of 5 bases from V and 8 bases from J, the junction contained 10 bases not matched to a gene. The CDR3 length is 15 residues. The CDR3 DNA sequence: TGTGCCAGCAGCAACACCCTAGCGGGATACGATGAGCAGTTCTTC. Its protein is CASSNTLAGYDEQFF.

The gene calls are TRBV5-1 and TRBJ2-1, with TRBD2 as a possible D gene (6 bases). This CDR3 spans 16 amino acids. Per germline, CDR1 SGHRS and CDR2 YFSETQ. V dropped 0 bases and J dropped 2 bases, with 12 bases sitting between them. The CDR3 DNA reads as TGCGCCAGCAGCTTGGAGGGAGGCGGGCCCTACAATGAGCAGTTCTTC. Its protein product is CASSLEGGGPYNEQFF.

This sequence joins TRBV7-6 and TRBJ2-5; no firm D call. The length of the CDR3 is 16 residues. Trimming shortened V by 1 base and J by 5 bases, and 17 bases separated the two germline ends. Germline CDR1 and CDR2: SGHVS and FNYEAQ. The CDR3 protein is CASSLEPGRVQETQYF. For the CDR3, the DNA is TGTGCCAGCAGCTTAGAGCCAGGTCGCGTACAGGAGACCCAGTACTTC.

This clone has only one observation. This chain joins TRBV6-8 and TRBJ1-3; D gene ambiguous. The CDR3 runs to 14 residues. Germline V gives CDR1 MNHGY, CDR2 SAAAGT. Trimming pared 6 bases from V and 0 bases from J, leaving 9 bases between. The CDR3 DNA follows: TGTGCCAGCAGCGGTCTGAGCTCTGGAAACACCATATATTTT. Its translation: CASSGLSSGNTIYF.

The chain is built from TRBV6-4 and TRBJ2-3; D is undetermined. Trimming took 2 bases from V and 2 from J, leaving 5 bases between them. The germline CDR1 and CDR2 sequences are MRHNA and SNTAGT. The CDR3 sequence is 13 residues long. CDR3 sequence (DNA): TGTGCCAGCAGTGACCGCGTCACAGATACGCAGTATTTT. Protein: CASSDRVTDTQYF.

The genes are TRBV11-2 and TRBJ2-7; tentatively, D is TRBD1 or TRBD2 (5 bases each). Trimming stripped 5 bases from V and 1 base from J, with 18 bases between. The CDR3 covers 16 residues. The V gene's germline CDR1 is SGHAT and CDR2 FQNNGV. The CDR3 sequence: CASSTNFGASSYEQYV. The CDR3 DNA is TGTGCCAGCAGCACAAACTTCGGGGCCAGTTCCTACGAGCAGTACGTC.

This rearrangement joins TRBV9 to TRBJ2-2, with 7 bases lining up with TRBD2. Germline-derived CDR1 and CDR2 are SGDLS and YYNGEE. This CDR3 is 16 amino acids long. Trimming removed 0 bases from V and 3 bases from J; junction bases left unmatched: 5. The CDR3 sequence: CASSVGLADYTGELFF. Written as DNA, the CDR3 is TGTGCCAGCAGCGTAGGTCTAGCGGATTACACCGGGGAGCTGTTTTTT. Filled out from reference TRBV9 and TRBJ2-2, the complete variable domain reads DSGVTQTPKHLITATGQRVTLRCSPRSGDLSVYWYQQSLDQGLQFLIQYYNGEERAKGNILERFSAQQFPDLHSELNLSSLELGDSALYFCASSVGLADYTGELFFGEGSRLTVL.

This clone has a handful of counts. The chain joins TRBV2 to TRBJ2-1, with 10 bases fitting TRBD2. Germline loops: CDR1 SNHLY, CDR2 FYNNEI. The CDR3 has 15 residues. Trimming cost V 1 base and J 8 bases; bases outside gene matches: 5. The CDR3, as DNA: TGTGCCAGCAGTGAAGGGACTAGCGGTCGGTATGAGCAGTTCTTC. This gives the protein CASSEGTSGRYEQFF.

This chain uses TRBV27 with TRBJ2-7; the D gene could be TRBD1 or TRBD2 (5 bases each). CDR1 and CDR2 (germline): MNHEY, SMNVEV (reference sequence). V dropped 3 bases and J dropped 5 bases, with 20 bases sitting between them. The CDR3 totals 16 residues. The CDR3 loop is CASSFHSSGTTDEQYF. Written as DNA, the CDR3 is TGTGCCAGCAGTTTCCACTCTTCCGGGACCACCGACGAGCAGTACTTC.

The chain links TRBV27 to TRBJ2-5; 8 nucleotides agree with TRBD1. V lost 7 bases and J lost 3; bases outside the gene matches: 22. CDR3 length equals 19 residues. Germline lookup yields CDR1 MNHEY and CDR2 SMNVEV (reference sequence). The CDR3 protein is CASKVHTGQVNAREETQYF. The CDR3 DNA follows: TGTGCCAGCAAAGTACACACGGGACAGGTCAACGCCCGCGAAGAGACCCAGTACTTC.

This chain joins TRBV27 and TRBJ2-7; 8 bases fit TRBD2. Germline V gives CDR1 MNHEY, CDR2 SMNVEV (reference sequence). This CDR3 has 15 amino acids. With 6 bases clipped from V and 3 bases from J, the junction kept 10 bases outside the gene matches. The CDR3 here is CASRGTSGSVYEQYF. CDR3 sequence (DNA): TGTGCCAGCAGGGGGACGAGCGGGAGTGTCTACGAGCAGTACTTC.

In its sample, this clone was seen a few times. This chain uses TRBV18 with TRBJ1-1; no reliable D call. The V end lost 0 bases, the J end lost 4 bases, and 9 bases lay between the germline ends. Germline lookup yields CDR1 KGHSH and CDR2 LQKENI. CDR3 length: 14 residues. The CDR3 protein is CASSPPNQFTEAFF. DNA of the CDR3: TGTGCCAGCTCACCACCTAACCAGTTCACTGAAGCTTTCTTT.

This clone was observed a single time. This chain connects TRBV19 to TRBJ2-7, with TRBD1 matching over 11 bases. The germline CDR1 and CDR2 sequences are LNHDA and SQIVND (reference sequence). Unmatched junction bases numbered 8, after V lost 5 bases and J lost 2 bases. The length of the CDR3 is 16 residues. CDR3 in amino acids: CASSAGTGGIPYEQYF. CDR3 coding DNA: TGTGCCAGTAGTGCTGGGACAGGGGGGATTCCCTACGAGCAGTACTTC.

This chain connects TRBV6-4 to TRBJ1-5, with 8 bases that match TRBD1. The CDR3 is 14 residues long. The V segment lost 6 bases and the J segment 5 bases; nucleotides outside the gene matches: 6. The germline gives CDR1 MRHNA, CDR2 SNTAGT. The CDR3: CASRPGQDYQPQHF. The CDR3 DNA reads TGTGCCAGCAGACCGGGACAGGACTATCAGCCCCAGCATTTT.

A few counts support this clone. The rearrangement joins TRBV2 to TRBJ2-7; 8 bases fit TRBD2. V lost 8 bases to trimming and J lost 3 bases; unmatched junction nucleotides: 9. Germline lookup yields CDR1 SNHLY and CDR2 FYNNEI. The CDR3 sequence is 14 residues long. CDR3 sequence reads: CASLGRASLYEQYF. The CDR3 coding sequence is TGTGCCAGCCTCGGGAGGGCCTCCCTCTACGAGCAGTACTTC.

This chain connects TRBV5-1 to TRBJ2-1, with unresolved D. Germline-derived CDR1 and CDR2 are SGHRS and YFSETQ. The CDR3 runs 15 residues. Trimming took off 2 bases at V and 8 bases at J, with 17 bases between the two ends. DNA for the CDR3: TGCGCCAGCAGCTTCGCCGAGACTCAATCGGATGAGCAGTTCTTC. Translation: CASSFAETQSDEQFF.

This chain joins TRBV7-3 and TRBJ2-1; 12 bases map to TRBD2. The germline V gene has CDR1 SGHTA and CDR2 FQGTGA. The CDR3 loop spans 18 amino acids. Trimming removed 7 bases from V and 4 bases from J; junction bases left unmatched: 14. The CDR3 DNA reads as TGTGCCAGCACCAAATACCCTCAACTAGCGGGAGGATACAATGAGCAGTTCTTC. It yields the protein CASTKYPQLAGGYNEQFF.

The V call is TRBV29-1, the J call TRBJ2-4; D remains ambiguous. The CDR3 extends over 11 amino acids. Trimming removed 6 bases at V and 5 bases at J, with 8 bases between. Germline V gene lookup returns CDR1 SQVTM and CDR2 ANQGSEA. The chain's CDR3 is CSVALQNIQYF. Written as DNA, the CDR3 is TGCAGCGTCGCGTTACAAAACATTCAGTACTTC.

V is TRBV7-3 and J is TRBJ2-7; 7 bases map to TRBD2. This CDR3 is 16 amino acids long. CDR1 and CDR2 from the germline V gene are SGHTA and FQGTGA. Germline trimming cut 4 bases from V and 7 bases from J; bases unmatched to any gene: 16. CDR3 nucleotide sequence: TGTGCCAGCAGCTGCTACCGGGACTACCATCCCGAGGAGCAGTACGTC. It translates to CASSCYRDYHPEEQYV.

The CDR3 region has the DNA TGCGCCAGCAGCCAAGAGGCTAGCGGGAGTCTTGAGCAGTTCTTC. Encoded protein: CASSQEASGSLEQFF. The genes are TRBV4-1 and TRBJ2-1; TRBD2 matches 10 bases. Trimming cost V 0 bases and J 9 bases; bases outside gene matches: 5. Germline values: CDR1 MGHRA, CDR2 YSYEKL. The CDR3 totals 15 residues.